A single sample gave rise to the 29 T cell receptor beta chains below, sequenced in a study of shared clonotypes between healthy human individuals. Sequencing used immunoSEQ multiplex PCR; TCRdb keeps in-frame clones, though not all of them. The table lists 2,500,000 or so clones, 90% to 95% of them singletons. Sample: naive CD4+ T cells sorted from blood. Stated subset: CD45RA+ positively selected. Receptors originate from a man in his late teens or twenties in good health.

V usage is TRBV6-6 and J usage is TRBJ2-7; perhaps D is TRBD1 or TRBD2 (6 bases each). Trimming removed 3 bases at V and 7 bases at J, with 16 bases between. CDR3 length equals 14 residues. Germline CDR1 is MNHNY and CDR2 is SVGAGI (reference sequence). The CDR3 loop reads CASSYEGGPWEQYF. The CDR3 DNA reads TGTGCCAGCAGTTATGAGGGGGGCCCTTGGGAGCAGTACTTC.

This chain links TRBV30 with TRBJ2-2; 7 bases line up with TRBD1. The CDR3 length is 15 residues. Germline loops: CDR1 GTSNPN, CDR2 SVGIG (reference sequence). Unmatched junction bases numbered 7, after V lost 2 bases and J lost 4 bases. For the CDR3, the DNA is TGTGCCTGGAGTAACAGGGGTGGTGGCACCGGGGAGCTGTTTTTT. Its protein product is CAWSNRGGGTGELFF.

This chain links TRBV18 with TRBJ2-7; D possibly uses TRBD1 or TRBD2 (5 bases each). CDR1 is KGHSH, CDR2 LQKENI, per germline. Trimming stripped 6 bases from V and 3 bases from J, with 21 bases between. This CDR3 contains 16 residues. CDR3 in amino acids: CASSQGTGTLLYEQYF. The CDR3 nucleotides read TGTGCCAGCTCGCAGGGAACCGGGACCCTCCTCTACGAGCAGTACTTC.

This clone appeared a single time. The chain employs TRBV7-2 and TRBJ2-7, with D perhaps matching TRBD2 (5 bases). Trimming took 2 bases from V and 1 from J, leaving 9 bases between them. Germline lookup yields CDR1 SGHTA and CDR2 FQGNSA. The CDR3 length is 14 residues. The CDR3 is CASSLLSGSYEQYF. CDR3 DNA sequence: TGTGCCAGCAGCTTACTAAGCGGTTCCTACGAGCAGTACTTC.

The V and J genes are TRBV29-1 and TRBJ1-5; 7 positions match TRBD1. CDR3 length equals 13 residues. CDR1 and CDR2 (germline): SQVTM, ANQGSEA. V was clipped by 0 bases and J by 7 bases; unmatched bases: 3. The CDR3 DNA sequence: TGCAGCGTTGAAGACCAACAGGGGCAGCCCCAGCATTTT. Translated: CSVEDQQGQPQHF.

V is TRBV4-3 and J is TRBJ2-1; 9 bases match TRBD1. Germline V gene lookup returns CDR1 LGHNA and CDR2 YSLEER. This CDR3 spans 14 amino acids. Losses at the gene ends were 3 bases for V and 8 bases for J; bases not matched to a gene: 5. CDR3 nucleotide sequence: TGCGCCAGCAGCCAGCCGGGACAGGGCCATGAGCAGTTCTTC. Translation: CASSQPGQGHEQFF.

The chain is built from TRBV9 and TRBJ2-5; TRBD1 matches at 7 bases. The length of the CDR3 is 16 residues. CDR1 is SGDLS, CDR2 YYNGEE, per germline. V lost 0 bases, J lost 4 bases, and 9 bases stayed unmatched. CDR3 nucleotides: TGTGCCAGCAGCGTAGACACAGGGGCGCCCACAGAGACCCAGTACTTC. It specifies CASSVDTGAPTETQYF. The whole variable domain, remainder taken from reference TRBV9 and TRBJ2-5, is DSGVTQTPKHLITATGQRVTLRCSPRSGDLSVYWYQQSLDQGLQFLIQYYNGEERAKGNILERFSAQQFPDLHSELNLSSLELGDSALYFCASSVDTGAPTETQYFGPGTRLLVL.

The chain links TRBV19 to TRBJ1-2; TRBD1 agrees at 8 bases. J gave up 7 bases and V 6 bases, and 4 bases lay outside the gene matches. CDR1 and CDR2 (germline): LNHDA, SQIVND (reference sequence). This CDR3 contains 12 residues. CDR3 in amino acids: CASRMGQAGYTF. The CDR3 DNA reads as TGTGCCAGTAGGATGGGACAGGCTGGCTACACCTTC.

A note on this clone: Different DNA sequences within this sample yield the same CDR3. This chain uses TRBV5-1 with TRBJ2-1; tentatively, D is TRBD2 (6 bases). Trimming left V 5 bases short and J 9 bases short, with 12 bases between. Germline lookup yields CDR1 SGHRS and CDR2 YFSETQ. This CDR3 region has 12 residues. The chain's CDR3 is CASRPSEGEQFF. The CDR3, as DNA: TGCGCCAGCAGGCCTAGCGAGGGTGAGCAGTTCTTC.

V and J are TRBV7-9 and TRBJ2-1; TRBD1 aligns across 11 bases. V trimming: 6 bases; J trimming: 6 bases; junction bases outside the gene matches: 7. Germline V gene data show CDR1 as SEHNR and CDR2 as FQNEAQ (reference sequence). This CDR3 has 15 residues. The CDR3 loop reads CASRPGQGALNEQFF. The DNA of the CDR3 is TGTGCCAGCAGACCCGGACAGGGGGCCCTCAATGAGCAGTTCTTC.

The gene calls are TRBV11-2 and TRBJ2-7, with 8 bases identical to TRBD2. The germline V gene has CDR1 SGHAT and CDR2 FQNNGV. The CDR3 is 18 residues long. The junction had 16 bases not matched to a gene; V was cut back by 2 bases and J by 4 bases. CDR3 nucleotides: TGTGCCAGCAGCTTATCCCCCGCGGGGGGCCGCAAAAATTACGAGCAGTACTTC. Translated, it gives CASSLSPAGGRKNYEQYF.

The V and J genes are TRBV6-1 and TRBJ1-2; 11 bases map to TRBD1. Looked up from germline, CDR1 is MNHNS and CDR2 is SASEGT. The CDR3 has 15 residues. Trimming cost V 5 bases and J 2 bases; bases outside gene matches: 4. Here the CDR3 reads CASSFGQGANYGYTF. CDR3 coding DNA: TGTGCCAGCAGTTTTGGACAGGGGGCGAACTATGGCTACACCTTC.

The V gene is TRBV5-1, the J gene TRBJ2-3; D perhaps matches TRBD2 (6 bases). The germline CDR1 and CDR2 sequences are SGHRS and YFSETQ. The CDR3 has 15 residues. Deletions cut 4 bases from V and 0 bases from J, with 12 bases between. CDR3 DNA sequence: TGCGCCAGCAGCGTGGGGGGTTCTAGCACAGATACGCAGTATTTT. Translated: CASSVGGSSTDTQYF.

This clone was seen a few times. The V and J genes are TRBV10-3 and TRBJ1-1; D is undetermined. V lost 7 bases, J lost 1 base, and 10 bases lay in between. There are 13 residues in the CDR3. CDR1 and CDR2 (germline): ENHRY, SYGVKD. The CDR3 DNA follows: TGTGCCATCACTACAAGGACGAACACTGAAGCTTTCTTT. Its translation is CAITTRTNTEAFF.

This chain uses TRBV29-1 with TRBJ1-4; 9 bases line up with TRBD1. The CDR3 extends over 13 amino acids. Germline V lookup: CDR1 SQVTM, CDR2 ANQGSEA. V lost 3 bases and J lost 8; bases outside the gene matches: 4. The CDR3 sequence is CSVDQTGGEKLFF. The CDR3 nucleotides are TGCAGCGTTGACCAGACAGGGGGGGAAAAACTGTTTTTT.

The rearrangement links TRBV7-2 to TRBJ2-7; tentatively, D is TRBD1 (5 bases). CDR1 and CDR2 from the germline V gene are SGHTA and FQGNSA. The CDR3 runs to 14 residues. V dropped 5 bases and J dropped 3 bases, with 14 bases sitting between them. Here the CDR3 DNA reads TGTGCCAGCAGCCTAGGGGTCCCCTACTACGAGCAGTACTTC. Protein product: CASSLGVPYYEQYF.

J is TRBJ1-1 and V is TRBV10-1; no reliable D call. This CDR3 has 16 amino acids. Germline CDR1 reads WNHNN; CDR2 reads SYGVQD (reference sequence). The V end was cut by 3 bases, the J end by 0 bases, with 14 bases between. Here the CDR3 DNA reads TGCGCCAGCAGTGAAGTTTTGTCCTTTTTGAACACTGAAGCTTTCTTT. Its translation: CASSEVLSFLNTEAFF.

The chain employs TRBV5-4 and TRBJ2-2; D is ambiguous. Trimming cost V 4 bases and J 2 bases, with 15 bases left between them. CDR1 is SGHNT, CDR2 YYREEE, per germline (reference sequence). The CDR3 consists of 16 residues. The CDR3 sequence is CASSPGPDSNTGELFF. CDR3 nucleotides: TGTGCCAGCAGCCCCGGACCTGATTCCAACACCGGGGAGCTGTTTTTT.

The chain couples TRBV6-5 to TRBJ2-1; 8 bases are a match to TRBD1. V gave up 3 bases and J gave up 10 bases; unmatched junction bases: 11. The CDR3 has 15 residues. Looked up from germline, CDR1 is MNHEY and CDR2 is SVGAGI. The CDR3 sequence is CASSYIRQGAGEQFF. The DNA of the CDR3 is TGTGCCAGCAGTTATATTAGGCAGGGGGCAGGGGAGCAGTTCTTC.

The J gene is TRBJ1-6, the V gene TRBV6-6; D uncertain. Germline CDR1 reads MNHNY; CDR2 reads SVGAGI (reference sequence). CDR3 length: 15 residues. Trimming pared 10 bases from V and 0 bases from J, leaving 13 bases between. CDR3 sequence: CATGWGDSYNSPLHF. The CDR3, as DNA: TGTGCCACCGGGTGGGGAGACTCCTATAATTCACCCCTCCACTTT.

This chain uses TRBV6-1 with TRBJ2-7; TRBD1 aligns across 7 bases. The germline V gene encodes CDR1 MNHNS and CDR2 SASEGT. This CDR3 has 13 amino acids. J was trimmed by 2 bases and V by 11 bases; bases with no gene match: 9. CDR3 amino acids: CAVHRGPAYEQYF. CDR3 in DNA: TGTGCCGTCCACAGGGGACCAGCCTACGAGCAGTACTTC.

The rearrangement uses TRBV7-9 and TRBJ2-7; D unclear. CDR3 length equals 11 residues. V was cut by 6 bases and J by 10 bases, with 13 bases left in between. CDR1 is SEHNR and CDR2 is FQNEAQ in the germline V gene (reference sequence). The CDR3 nucleotides are TGTGCCAGCAGTCTGCCGGGCTCACAGTACTTC. Protein sequence: CASSLPGSQYF.

A note on this clone: The sample has other DNA sequences that encode this CDR3 too. The chain has TRBV6-5 and TRBJ2-7; 12 positions agree with TRBD2. Looked up from germline, CDR1 is MNHEY and CDR2 is SVGAGI. The CDR3 runs 14 residues. The V gene end was trimmed by 5 bases and the J gene end by 3 bases; junction bases not matched to a gene: 2. CDR3 DNA: TGTGCCAGCAGTCGGACTAGCGGGAACTACGAGCAGTACTTC. This translates into CASSRTSGNYEQYF.

This chain joins TRBV9 and TRBJ2-1, with TRBD2 identical over 7 bases. Germline V CDR1 and CDR2: SGDLS, YYNGEE. The CDR3 sequence is 15 residues long. After removal of 2 bases from V and 4 bases from J, the junction contained 6 bases not matched to a gene. CDR3 loop: CASSVRGGDYNEQFF. The CDR3 DNA reads as TGTGCCAGCAGCGTCCGGGGAGGGGATTACAATGAGCAGTTCTTC.

Notes on this clone: Other DNA sequences within the sample encode an identical CDR3. This rearrangement joins TRBV5-1 to TRBJ1-1; D gene unclear. Germline values: CDR1 SGHRS, CDR2 YFSETQ. This CDR3 spans 15 amino acids. The V and J ends lost 0 bases and 0 bases respectively, with 9 bases between them. Here the CDR3 DNA reads TGCGCCAGCAGCTTGGCCCTGGGTCTGAACACTGAAGCTTTCTTT. Its translation is CASSLALGLNTEAFF.

The chain carries TRBV7-9 and TRBJ1-2, with D unclear. The V gene lost 1 base and the J gene lost 7 bases, with 16 bases spanning the gap. Germline-derived CDR1 and CDR2 are SEHNR and FQNEAQ (reference sequence). CDR3 length: 15 residues. The DNA of the CDR3 is TGTGCCAGCAGCTTAGGAAGGGATATAACCATTGGCTACACCTTC. Translated: CASSLGRDITIGYTF.

V gene TRBV30 combines with J gene TRBJ2-1; 11 bases line up with TRBD2. V shed 1 base, J shed 4 bases, and the junction held 6 bases outside the gene matches. The CDR3 is made up of 16 amino acids. Germline V gene sequence: CDR1 GTSNPN, CDR2 SVGIG (reference sequence). The CDR3 region is CAWSGGRTSGYNEQFF. The CDR3 region has the DNA TGTGCCTGGAGTGGGGGACGGACTAGCGGGTACAATGAGCAGTTCTTC.

This rearrangement joins TRBV19 to TRBJ2-7; D not resolved. Per the germline V gene, CDR1 is LNHDA and CDR2 is SQIVND (reference sequence). V was pared by 3 bases and J by 5 bases, with 8 bases between. This CDR3 contains 12 residues. CDR3 nucleotides: TGTGCCAGTAGTATGATAGGGAACGAGCAGTACTTC. Protein sequence: CASSMIGNEQYF.

The gene calls are TRBV7-8 and TRBJ1-2; the match to TRBD1 covers 10 bases. The V segment lost 3 bases and the J segment 3 bases; nucleotides outside the gene matches: 1. Per germline, CDR1 SGHVS and CDR2 FQNEAQ. The CDR3 sequence is 14 residues long. CDR3 sequence: CASSFGQGDYGYTF. CDR3 DNA sequence: TGTGCCAGCAGCTTCGGACAGGGGGACTATGGCTACACCTTC.